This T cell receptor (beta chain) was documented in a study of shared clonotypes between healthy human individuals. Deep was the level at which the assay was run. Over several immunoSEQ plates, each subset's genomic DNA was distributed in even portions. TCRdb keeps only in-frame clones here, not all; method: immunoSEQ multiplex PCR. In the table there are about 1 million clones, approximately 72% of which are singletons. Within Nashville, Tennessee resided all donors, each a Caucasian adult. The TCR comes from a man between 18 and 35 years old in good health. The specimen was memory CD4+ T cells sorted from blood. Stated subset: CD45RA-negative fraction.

The CDR3 DNA follows: TGTGCCAGCAGCGGGACTTCAGGGCAAAATGGCTACACCTTC. As protein: CASSGTSGQNGYTF. The chain recombines TRBV7-8 with TRBJ1-2; TRBD1 might be the D (5 bases). CDR3 length: 14 residues. The V end lost 5 bases, the J end lost 6 bases, and 16 bases lay between the germline ends. CDR1 is SGHVS, CDR2 FQNEAQ, per germline. The full variable domain, rest sourced from reference TRBV7-8 and TRBJ1-2, is GAGVSQSPRYKVAKRGQDVALRCDPISGHVSLFWYQQALGQGPEFLTYFQNEAQLDKSGLPSDRFFAERPEGSVSTLKIQRTQQEDSAVYLCASSGTSGQNGYTFGSGTRLTVV.